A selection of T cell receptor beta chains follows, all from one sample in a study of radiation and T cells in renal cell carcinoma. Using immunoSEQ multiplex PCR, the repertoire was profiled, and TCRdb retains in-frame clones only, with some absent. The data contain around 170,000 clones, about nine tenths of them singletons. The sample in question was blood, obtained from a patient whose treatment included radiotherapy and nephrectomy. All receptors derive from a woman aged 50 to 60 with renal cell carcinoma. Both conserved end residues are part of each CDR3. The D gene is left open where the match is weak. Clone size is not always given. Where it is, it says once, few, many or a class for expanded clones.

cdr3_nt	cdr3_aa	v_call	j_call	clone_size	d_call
TGTGCCAGCAGCTGGAGGACTTTGAACTCTGGGGCCAACGTCCTGACTTTC	CASSWRTLNSGANVLTF	TRBV5-6	TRBJ2-6	-	-
TGTGCCAGCAGCGTGGGACAACCCCCCGGTCAGCCCCAGCATTTT	CASSVGQPPGQPQHF	TRBV5-5	TRBJ1-5	-	-
TGCGCCAGCAGCTTTGGACAGGCTGGAAACACCATATATTTT	CASSFGQAGNTIYF	TRBV5-1	TRBJ1-3	once	TRBD1
TGTGCCAGCAGCCAAGTGGGGACAGGGGGGAACTATGGCTACACCTTC	CASSQVGTGGNYGYTF	TRBV4-2	TRBJ1-2	-	TRBD1
TGTGCCACCAGCAGAGGCTACAATGAGCAGTTCTTC	CATSRGYNEQFF	TRBV15	TRBJ2-1	once	-
TGTGCCAGCAGCGTCGGGACATCCTGGCCCCAGCATTTT	CASSVGTSWPQHF	TRBV11-1	TRBJ1-5	-	-
TGTGCCAGTAGTACGCCGACTAGCGGGGGGTCAGATACGCAGTATTTT	CASSTPTSGGSDTQYF	TRBV19	TRBJ2-3	-	TRBD2
TGTGCCAGCAGCCAAGATTGGGGCCAAGAGACCCAGTACTTC	CASSQDWGQETQYF	TRBV4-2	TRBJ2-5	-	-
TGTGCCTGGAATGGGGCGGCGATATCCTACGAGCAGTACTTC	CAWNGAAISYEQYF	TRBV30	TRBJ2-7	-	-
TGCGCCAGCAGCTTGGCCACAGACAACCAACCGTTCTTC	CASSLATDNQPFF	TRBV5-1	TRBJ2-1	-	-
TGTGCCAGCAGCGTGCTCAATCGATTTGCCGGCAGGAACACTGAAGCTTTCTTT	CASSVLNRFAGRNTEAFF	TRBV5-6	TRBJ1-1	-	-
TGCGCCAGCAGCTTGATTCAGGGGGCGGACACTGAAGCTTTCTTT	CASSLIQGADTEAFF	TRBV5-1	TRBJ1-1	-	TRBD1
TGTGCCAGCAAGTTCCCGGGAACAGATACGCAGTATTTT	CASKFPGTDTQYF	TRBV6-1	TRBJ2-3	-	-
TGTGCCAGCAGGGTTCTAGCGGGGTTTGATGAGCAGTTCTTC	CASRVLAGFDEQFF	TRBV6-1	TRBJ2-1	-	TRBD2
TGCGCCAGCAAGGAGGCGGGACAGACAGGCTACACCTTC	CASKEAGQTGYTF	TRBV5-1	TRBJ1-2	-	TRBD1
TGTGCCAGCAGCTTACGGGGGCGAGGGACTGAAGCTTTCTTT	CASSLRGRGTEAFF	TRBV11-3	TRBJ1-1	-	-
TGCGCCAGCAGCTCACCAGGACAGGCGAACTATGGCTACACCTTC	CASSSPGQANYGYTF	TRBV5-1	TRBJ1-2	-	TRBD1
TGTGCCAGCAGTGAATCCAGGGGAGGTTCACCCCTCCACTTT	CASSESRGGSPLHF	TRBV2	TRBJ1-6	-	-
TGTGCCAGTAGTATTACGGGACAGGGGCAAGGCTACACCTTC	CASSITGQGQGYTF	TRBV19	TRBJ1-2	-	TRBD1
TGTGCCAGCAGTGACCTCGGGTCTACTAACTATGGCTACACCTTC	CASSDLGSTNYGYTF	TRBV25-1	TRBJ1-2	-	-
TGCGCCAGCAGTCGCGAAATCCCAGATACGCAGTATTTT	CASSREIPDTQYF	TRBV4-1	TRBJ2-3	-	-
TGTGCCAGCAGTTACGGCAGGACCTTCTCTGGAAACACCATATATTTT	CASSYGRTFSGNTIYF	TRBV6-5	TRBJ1-3	once	-
TGTGCCAGCAGCTTAGGGGGGGCCTATGGCTACACCTTC	CASSLGGAYGYTF	TRBV7-8	TRBJ1-2	-	-
TGCGCCAGCAGCTGGAACACGAACACCGGGGAGCTGTTTTTT	CASSWNTNTGELFF	TRBV5-1	TRBJ2-2	-	-
TGTGCCTGGAGTGTACTGTGGCAGGCTGAAGCTTTCTTT	CAWSVLWQAEAFF	TRBV30	TRBJ1-1	few	-
TGTGCCAGCAGCCCGGGTAGCGGGGGGGCCGGTGAGACCCAGTACTTC	CASSPGSGGAGETQYF	TRBV4-2	TRBJ2-5	-	TRBD2
TGTGCCAGCAGTTTGGGTGTGGGACAGGGTGGCTACACCTTC	CASSLGVGQGGYTF	TRBV27	TRBJ1-2	-	TRBD1
TGCGCCAGCAGCTTGACCCCCGGACAGATTGAAGCTTTCTTT	CASSLTPGQIEAFF	TRBV5-1	TRBJ1-1	few	-
TGTGCCAGCTCTCCTGCCGGCTCGGATCAGCCCCAGCATTTT	CASSPAGSDQPQHF	TRBV18	TRBJ1-5	-	-